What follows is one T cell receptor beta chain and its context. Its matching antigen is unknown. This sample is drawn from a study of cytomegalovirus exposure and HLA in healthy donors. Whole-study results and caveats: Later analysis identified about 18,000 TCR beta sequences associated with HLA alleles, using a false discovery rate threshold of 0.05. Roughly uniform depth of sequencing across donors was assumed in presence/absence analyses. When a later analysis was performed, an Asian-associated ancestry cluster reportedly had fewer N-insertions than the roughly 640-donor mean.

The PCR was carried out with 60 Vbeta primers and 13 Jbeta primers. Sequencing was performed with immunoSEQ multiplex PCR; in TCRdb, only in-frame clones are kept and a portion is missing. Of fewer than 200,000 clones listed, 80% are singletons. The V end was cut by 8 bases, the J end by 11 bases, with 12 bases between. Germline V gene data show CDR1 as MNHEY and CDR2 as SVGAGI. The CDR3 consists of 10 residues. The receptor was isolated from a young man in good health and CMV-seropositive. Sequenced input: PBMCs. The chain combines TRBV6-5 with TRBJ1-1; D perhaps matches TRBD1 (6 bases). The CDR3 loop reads CASGSGGAFF. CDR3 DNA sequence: TGTGCCAGCGGTTCGGGGGGCGCTTTCTTT.